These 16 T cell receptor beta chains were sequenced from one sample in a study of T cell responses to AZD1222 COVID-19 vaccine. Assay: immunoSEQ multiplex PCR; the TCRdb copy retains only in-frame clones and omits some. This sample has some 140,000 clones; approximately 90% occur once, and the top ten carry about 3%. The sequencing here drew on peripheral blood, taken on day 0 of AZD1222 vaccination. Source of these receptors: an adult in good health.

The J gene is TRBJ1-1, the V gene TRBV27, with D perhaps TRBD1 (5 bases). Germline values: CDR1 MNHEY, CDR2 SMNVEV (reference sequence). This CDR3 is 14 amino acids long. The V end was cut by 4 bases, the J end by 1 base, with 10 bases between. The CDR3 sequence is CASSSGTGNTEAFF. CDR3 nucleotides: TGTGCCAGCAGTTCCGGGACGGGGAACACTGAAGCTTTCTTT.

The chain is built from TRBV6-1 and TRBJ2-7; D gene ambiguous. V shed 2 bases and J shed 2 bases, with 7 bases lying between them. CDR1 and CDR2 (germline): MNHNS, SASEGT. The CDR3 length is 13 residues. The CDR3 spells CASSERDTYEQYF. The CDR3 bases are TGTGCCAGCAGTGAACGAGACACCTACGAGCAGTACTTC.

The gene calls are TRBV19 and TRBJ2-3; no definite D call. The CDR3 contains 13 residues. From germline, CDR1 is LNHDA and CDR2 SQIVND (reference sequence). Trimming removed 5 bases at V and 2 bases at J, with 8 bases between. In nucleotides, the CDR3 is TGTGCCAGTAGTTCCAGATTCACAGATACGCAGTATTTT. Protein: CASSSRFTDTQYF. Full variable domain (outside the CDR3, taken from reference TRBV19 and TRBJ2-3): DGGITQSPKYLFRKEGQNVTLSCEQNLNHDAMYWYRQDPGQGLRLIYYSQIVNDFQKGDIAEGYSVSREKKESFPLTVTSAQKNPTAFYLCASSSRFTDTQYFGPGTRLTVL.

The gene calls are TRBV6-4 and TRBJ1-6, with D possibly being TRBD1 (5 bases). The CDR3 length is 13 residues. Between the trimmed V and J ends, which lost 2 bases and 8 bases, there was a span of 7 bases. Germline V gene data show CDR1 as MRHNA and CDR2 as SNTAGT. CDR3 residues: CASSDTGDSPLHF. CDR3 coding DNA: TGTGCCAGCAGTGACACGGGGGATTCACCCCTCCACTTT.

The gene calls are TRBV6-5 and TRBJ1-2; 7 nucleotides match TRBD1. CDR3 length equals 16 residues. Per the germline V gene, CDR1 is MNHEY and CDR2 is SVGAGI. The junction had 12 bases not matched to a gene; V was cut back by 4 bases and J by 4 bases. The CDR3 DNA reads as TGTGCCAGCAGTTTAAAAGGGACCCAGGGGGTCTATGGCTACACCTTC. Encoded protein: CASSLKGTQGVYGYTF.

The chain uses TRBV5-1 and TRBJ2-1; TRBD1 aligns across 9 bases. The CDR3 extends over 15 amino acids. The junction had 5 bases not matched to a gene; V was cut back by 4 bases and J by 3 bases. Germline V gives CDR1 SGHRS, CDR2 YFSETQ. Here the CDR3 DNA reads TGCGCCAGCAGCCCGGACAGGGGATACTACAATGAGCAGTTCTTC. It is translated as CASSPDRGYYNEQFF.

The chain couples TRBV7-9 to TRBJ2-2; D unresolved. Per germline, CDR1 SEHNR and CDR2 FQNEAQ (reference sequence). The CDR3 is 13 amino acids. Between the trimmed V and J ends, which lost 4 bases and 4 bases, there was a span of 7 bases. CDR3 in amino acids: CASSSSTTGELFF. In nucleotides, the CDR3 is TGTGCCAGCAGCTCTTCGACCACCGGGGAGCTGTTTTTT.

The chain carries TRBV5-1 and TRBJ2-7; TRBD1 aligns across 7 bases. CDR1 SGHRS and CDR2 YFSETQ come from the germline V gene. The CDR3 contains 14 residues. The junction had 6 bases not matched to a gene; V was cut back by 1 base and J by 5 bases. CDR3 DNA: TGCGCCAGCAGCTTGAAAAACACAGGGGACGAGCAGTACTTC. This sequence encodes CASSLKNTGDEQYF.

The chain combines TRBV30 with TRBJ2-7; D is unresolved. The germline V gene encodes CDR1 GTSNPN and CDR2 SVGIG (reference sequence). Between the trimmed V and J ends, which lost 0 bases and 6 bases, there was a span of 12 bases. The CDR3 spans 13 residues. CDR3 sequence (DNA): TGTGCCTGGAGTGTATCCCGATCCCGCGAGCAGTACTTC. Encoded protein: CAWSVSRSREQYF.

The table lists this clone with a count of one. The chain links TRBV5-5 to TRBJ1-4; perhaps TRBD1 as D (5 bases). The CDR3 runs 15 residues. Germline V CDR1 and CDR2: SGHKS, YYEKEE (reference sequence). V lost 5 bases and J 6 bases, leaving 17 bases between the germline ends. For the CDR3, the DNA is TGTGCCAGCAGTAGGATTGGGTTAGGGGATGAAAAACTGTTTTTT. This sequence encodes CASSRIGLGDEKLFF.

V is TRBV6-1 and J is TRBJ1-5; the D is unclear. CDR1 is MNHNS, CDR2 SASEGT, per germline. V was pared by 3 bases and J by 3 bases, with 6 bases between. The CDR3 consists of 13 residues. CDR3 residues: CASSDRFNQPQHF. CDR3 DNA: TGTGCCAGCAGTGACAGATTCAATCAGCCCCAGCATTTT.

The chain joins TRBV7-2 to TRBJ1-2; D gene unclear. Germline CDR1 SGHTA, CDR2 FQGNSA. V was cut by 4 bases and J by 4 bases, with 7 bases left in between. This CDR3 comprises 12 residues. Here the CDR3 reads CASSSRSYGYTF. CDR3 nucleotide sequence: TGTGCCAGCAGCTCCAGGTCCTATGGCTACACCTTC.

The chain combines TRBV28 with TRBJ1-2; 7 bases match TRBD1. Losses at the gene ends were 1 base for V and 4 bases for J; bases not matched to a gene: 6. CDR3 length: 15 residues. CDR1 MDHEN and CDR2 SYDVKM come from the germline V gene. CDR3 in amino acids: CASSLLAGQVYGYTF. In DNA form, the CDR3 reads TGTGCCAGCAGTTTATTGGCCGGACAGGTCTATGGCTACACCTTC.

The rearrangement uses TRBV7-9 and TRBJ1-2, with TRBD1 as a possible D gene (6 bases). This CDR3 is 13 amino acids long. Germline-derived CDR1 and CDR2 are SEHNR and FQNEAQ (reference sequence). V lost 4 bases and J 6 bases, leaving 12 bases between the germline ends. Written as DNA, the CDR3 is TGTGCCAGCAGCTCCTCCAGGGGAGATGGCTACACCTTC. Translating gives CASSSSRGDGYTF.

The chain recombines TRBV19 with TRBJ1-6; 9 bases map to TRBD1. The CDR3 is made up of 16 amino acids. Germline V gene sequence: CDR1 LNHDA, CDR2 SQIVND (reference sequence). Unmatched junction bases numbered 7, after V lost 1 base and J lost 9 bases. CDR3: CASSIVPGQGGSPLHF. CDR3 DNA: TGTGCCAGTAGTATAGTCCCGGGACAGGGAGGTTCACCCCTCCACTTT.

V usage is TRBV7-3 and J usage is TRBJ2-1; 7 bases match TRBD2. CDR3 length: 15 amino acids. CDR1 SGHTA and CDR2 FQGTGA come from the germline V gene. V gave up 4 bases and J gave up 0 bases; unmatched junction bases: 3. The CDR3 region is CASSWGGDSYNEQFF. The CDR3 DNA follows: TGTGCCAGCAGCTGGGGGGGAGACTCCTACAATGAGCAGTTCTTC.